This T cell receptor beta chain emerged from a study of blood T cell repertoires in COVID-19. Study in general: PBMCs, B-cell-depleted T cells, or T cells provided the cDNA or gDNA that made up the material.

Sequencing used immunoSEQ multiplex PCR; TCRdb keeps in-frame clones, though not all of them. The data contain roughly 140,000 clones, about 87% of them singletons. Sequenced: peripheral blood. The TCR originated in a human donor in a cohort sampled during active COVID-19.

CDR3 sequence (DNA): TGTGCCAGCAGTGACCGCGGACAGGGCAGGCATTCACCCCTCCACTTT. It is translated as CASSDRGQGRHSPLHF. The V gene is TRBV6-1, the J gene TRBJ1-6; 8 bases align to TRBD1. V was pared by 3 bases and J by 8 bases, with 9 bases of the junction left unmatched. The CDR3 extends over 16 amino acids. CDR1 is MNHNS, CDR2 SASEGT, per germline.